Below are 7 T cell receptor beta chains sequenced from a single sample in a study of cytomegalovirus exposure and HLA in healthy donors. Primers: 60 Vbeta forward and 13 Jbeta reverse. Produced via immunoSEQ multiplex PCR; TCRdb's table is partial and in-frame only. The sample records fewer than 100,000 clones, 60% to 80% being singletons. Source material: PBMCs. Receptor source: a man in his forties in good health and CMV-seronegative.

On this clone: Compared with germline, one end of the junction differs, possibly owing to a read error. This rearrangement joins TRBV6-5 to TRBJ2-1, with TRBD2 identical over 8 bases. Germline V gene data show CDR1 as MNHEY and CDR2 as SVGAGI. This CDR3 has 12 amino acids. The CDR3 is CASSYVAGKWVF. The CDR3 nucleotides read TGTGCCAGCAGTTACGTAGCGGGAAAATGGGTCTTC.

V is TRBV7-2 and J is TRBJ2-7; 10 nucleotides agree with TRBD2. Germline V gives CDR1 SGHTA, CDR2 FQGNSA. V was clipped by 2 bases and J by 5 bases; unmatched bases: 3. This CDR3 contains 14 residues. The CDR3 loop is CASSLSSGRDEQYF. Here the CDR3 DNA reads TGTGCCAGCAGCTTATCAAGCGGGAGGGACGAGCAGTACTTC.

V and J are TRBV30 and TRBJ2-5, with TRBD1 matching 8 bases. Trimming removed 3 bases from V and 2 bases from J; junction bases left unmatched: 8. Germline V gene sequence: CDR1 GTSNPN, CDR2 SVGIG (reference sequence). The CDR3 is made up of 15 amino acids. Written as DNA, the CDR3 is TGTGCCTGGAGCTCTTCCGGGACAGGTCAAGAGACCCAGTACTTC. This codes for CAWSSSGTGQETQYF.

The gene calls are TRBV9 and TRBJ2-1; no definite D call. Trimming shortened V by 1 base and J by 1 base, and 9 bases separated the two germline ends. Germline CDR1 and CDR2: SGDLS and YYNGEE. This CDR3 region has 15 residues. The CDR3 here is CASSVSAVSYNEQFF. In DNA, the CDR3 is TGTGCCAGCAGCGTAAGCGCAGTATCCTACAATGAGCAGTTCTTC.

The chain recombines TRBV29-1 with TRBJ1-3; TRBD1 matches 10 bases. Trimming cost V 7 bases and J 5 bases; bases outside gene matches: 2. The CDR3 is 12 residues long. The germline V gene has CDR1 SQVTM and CDR2 ANQGSEA. CDR3 loop: CSGQGARNTIYF. The DNA of the CDR3 is TGCAGCGGACAGGGGGCCAGAAACACCATATATTTT.

This chain links TRBV30 with TRBJ2-5, with a tentative D call TRBD1 (5 bases). The closer fit of TRBJ2-7 to the DNA end suggests the J call may be wrong. Germline lookup yields CDR1 GTSNPN and CDR2 SVGIG (reference sequence). The CDR3 is 14 residues long. The CDR3 sequence is CAWSRWGSSYEQYF. The CDR3 DNA follows: TGTGCCTGGAGTAGATGGGGCAGCTCCTACGAGCAGTACTTC.

This clone turned up a few times. The gene calls are TRBV10-1 and TRBJ2-7, with TRBD1 matching over 7 bases. The CDR3 runs 13 residues. Unmatched junction bases numbered 3, after V lost 6 bases and J lost 1 base. The germline CDR1 and CDR2 sequences are WNHNN and SYGVQD (reference sequence). CDR3 DNA: TGCGCCAGCAGGGGACAGCGTTCCTACGAGCAGTACTTC. It translates to CASRGQRSYEQYF.